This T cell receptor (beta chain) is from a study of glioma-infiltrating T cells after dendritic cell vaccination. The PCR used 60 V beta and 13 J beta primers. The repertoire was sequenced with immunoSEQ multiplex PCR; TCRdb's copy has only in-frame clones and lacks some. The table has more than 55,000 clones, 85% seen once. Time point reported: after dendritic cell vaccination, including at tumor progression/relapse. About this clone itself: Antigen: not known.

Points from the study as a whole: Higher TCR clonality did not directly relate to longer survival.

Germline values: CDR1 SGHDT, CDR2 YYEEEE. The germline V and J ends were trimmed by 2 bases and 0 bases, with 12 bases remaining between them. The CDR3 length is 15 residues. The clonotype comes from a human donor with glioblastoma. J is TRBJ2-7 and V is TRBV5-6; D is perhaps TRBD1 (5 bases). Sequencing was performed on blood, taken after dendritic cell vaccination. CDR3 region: CASSFTDRSSYEQYF. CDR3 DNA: TGTGCCAGCAGCTTCACCGACAGAAGCTCCTACGAGCAGTACTTC.